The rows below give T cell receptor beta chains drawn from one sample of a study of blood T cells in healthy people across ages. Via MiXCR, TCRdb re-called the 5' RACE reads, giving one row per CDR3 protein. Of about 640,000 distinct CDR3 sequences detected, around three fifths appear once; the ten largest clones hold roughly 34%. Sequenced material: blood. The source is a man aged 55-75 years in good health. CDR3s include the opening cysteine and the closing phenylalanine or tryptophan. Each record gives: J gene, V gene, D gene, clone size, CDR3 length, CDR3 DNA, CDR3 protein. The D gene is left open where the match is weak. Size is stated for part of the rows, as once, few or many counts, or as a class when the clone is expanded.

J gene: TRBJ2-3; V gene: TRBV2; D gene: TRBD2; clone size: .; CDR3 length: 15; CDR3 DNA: TGTGCCAGCAGTGGGCCAGGGACTAGAGCGGATACGCAGTATTTT; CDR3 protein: CASSGPGTRADTQYF
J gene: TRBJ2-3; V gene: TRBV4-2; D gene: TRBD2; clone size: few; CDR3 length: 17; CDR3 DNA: TGTGCCAGCAGCCAAAGGGCGGGGGGCCATCGCACAGATACGCAGTATTTT; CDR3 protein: CASSQRAGGHRTDTQYF
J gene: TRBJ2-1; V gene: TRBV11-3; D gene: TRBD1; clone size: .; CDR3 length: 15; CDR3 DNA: TGTGCCAGCAGCGACCGGGACAGGGGGAACAATGAGCAGTTCTTC; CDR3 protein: CASSDRDRGNNEQFF
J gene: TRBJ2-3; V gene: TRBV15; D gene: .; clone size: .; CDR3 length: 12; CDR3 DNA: TGTGCCACCAGCAGAGATCAGGTTACGCAGTATTTT; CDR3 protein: CATSRDQVTQYF
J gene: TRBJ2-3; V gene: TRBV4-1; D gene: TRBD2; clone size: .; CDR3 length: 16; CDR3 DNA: TGCGCCAGCAGCCAAGATCAATGGGGGGGAGGAGATACGCAGTATTTT; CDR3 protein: CASSQDQWGGGDTQYF
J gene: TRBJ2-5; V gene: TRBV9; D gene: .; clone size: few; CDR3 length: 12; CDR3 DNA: TGTGCCAGCAGCGTAGGCGAGGGGACCCAGTACTTC; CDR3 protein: CASSVGEGTQYF
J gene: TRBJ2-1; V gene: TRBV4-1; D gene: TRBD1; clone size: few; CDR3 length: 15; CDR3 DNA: TGCGCCAGCAGCCAAGTTTTCAGGGGGCGAGGGGAGCAGTTCTTC; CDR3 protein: CASSQVFRGRGEQFF
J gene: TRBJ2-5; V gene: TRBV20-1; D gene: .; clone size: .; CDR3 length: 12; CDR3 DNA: TGCAGTGCTAGGGCGTTGCGGGAGACCCAGTACTTC; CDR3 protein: CSARALRETQYF
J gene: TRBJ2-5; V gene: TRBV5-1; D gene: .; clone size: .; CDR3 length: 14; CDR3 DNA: TGCGCCAGCAGCTTGACCAGCCACCAAGAGACCCAGTACTTC; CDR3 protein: CASSLTSHQETQYF
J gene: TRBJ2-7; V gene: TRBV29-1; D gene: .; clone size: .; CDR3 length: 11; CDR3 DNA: TGCAGCGTCCGTGGGACCTACGAGCAGTACTTC; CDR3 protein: CSVRGTYEQYF
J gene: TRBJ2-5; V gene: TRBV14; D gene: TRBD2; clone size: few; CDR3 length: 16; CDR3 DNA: TGTGCCAGCAGCCGCGGACTAGCGGGGTTCAAAGAGACCCAGTACTTC; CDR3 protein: CASSRGLAGFKETQYF
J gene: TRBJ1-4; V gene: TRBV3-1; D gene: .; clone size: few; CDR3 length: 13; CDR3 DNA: TGTGCCAGCAGCCAAGGAGGGAATGAAAAACTGTTTTTT; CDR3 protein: CASSQGGNEKLFF
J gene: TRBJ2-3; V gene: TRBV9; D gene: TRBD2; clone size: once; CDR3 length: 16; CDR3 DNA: TGTGCCAGCAGCGATCGACTAGCGGGGGTTTCAGATACGCAGTATTTT; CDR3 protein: CASSDRLAGVSDTQYF
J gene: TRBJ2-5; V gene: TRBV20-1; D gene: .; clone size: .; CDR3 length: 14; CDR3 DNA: TGCAGTGCTAGAGATCAGAGTAGCAGGGAGACCCAGTACTTC; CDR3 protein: CSARDQSSRETQYF
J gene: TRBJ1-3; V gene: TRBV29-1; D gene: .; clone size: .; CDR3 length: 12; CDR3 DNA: TGCAGAAACACGTACTCTGGAAACACCATATATTTT; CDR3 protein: CRNTYSGNTIYF
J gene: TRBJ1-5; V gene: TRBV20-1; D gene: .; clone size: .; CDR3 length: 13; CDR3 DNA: TGCAGTGCCCCGCGGGATGGGCTTCAGCCCCAGCATTTT; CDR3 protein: CSAPRDGLQPQHF
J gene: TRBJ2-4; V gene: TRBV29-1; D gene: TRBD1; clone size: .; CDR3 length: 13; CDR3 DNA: TGCAGCGTTGAAACCACAGGGGTTAGCATTCAGTACTTC; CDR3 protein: CSVETTGVSIQYF
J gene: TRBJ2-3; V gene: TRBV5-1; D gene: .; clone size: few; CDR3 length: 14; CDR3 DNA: TGCGCCAGCAGCTTCGGGGGACCCACAGATACGCAGTATTTT; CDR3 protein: CASSFGGPTDTQYF